Presented here are 23 T cell receptor beta chains from one specimen sequenced in a study of regulatory T cells in long-lasting Graves disease. Time point reported: persistent/refractory GD, antithyroid drugs over 5 years with positive TRAb. After RNA was extracted from PBMCs, the TCR library was made from it. Library construction for TCR beta used iRepertoire HTBI primers and Arm-PCR of CDR3 regions. TCRdb reprocessed the multiplex PCR reads via MiXCR and lists one record per CDR3 protein. The sample contains under 450,000 distinct CDR3 sequences, around 23% of which appear only once. Sequenced material: peripheral blood mononuclear cells (PBMCs), taken when the disease was refractory, from a patient treated with antithyroid drugs. The receptors come from a woman in her 40s with Graves disease.

About this clonotype: A much larger clone lies a single base off, so this may be a read error. V usage is TRBV28 and J usage is TRBJ2-7, with no clear D. Germline CDR1 MDHEN, CDR2 SYDVKM. This CDR3 is built from 13 residues. The CDR3 DNA sequence: TGTGCCAGCAAGACTCAATTCTCCTACGAGCAGCACTTC. Its protein product is CASKTQFSYEQHF.

As for this clonotype: An end of the junction does not agree with germline; a read error may underlie this. The chain couples TRBV12-3 or TRBV12-4 to TRBJ1-2, with TRBD1 matching 7 bases. The length of the CDR3 is 14 residues. The CDR3 DNA reads TGTGCCAGCAGTTTCTCCCGACAGGGTTTAGGCTACGCCTTC. Amino acids: CASSFSRQGLGYAF.

This clonotype was seen repeatedly, ten times or more. The chain has TRBV28 and TRBJ2-7; TRBD1 aligns across 7 bases. The CDR3 spans 14 residues. Trimming at V came to 6 bases and at J to 3 bases, leaving 8 bases not matched to a gene. Germline CDR1 is MDHEN and CDR2 is SYDVKM. CDR3 DNA: TGTGCCAGCAGGTACGGACAGGATAACTACGAGCAGTACTTC. Protein: CASRYGQDNYEQYF.

Turning to this clonotype: A much larger clone is a single base away; this may be a read error. The J gene is TRBJ2-5, the V gene TRBV2; D perhaps matches TRBD2 (5 bases). CDR1 and CDR2 from the germline V gene are SNHLY and FYNNEI. V lost 7 bases, J lost 2 bases, and 11 bases lay in between. CDR3 length equals 13 residues. As DNA, the CDR3 is TGTGCCAGCATGAGGACTGAACAAGAGACCCAGTACTTC. As protein: CASMRTEQETQYF.

This clonotype was recorded a few times. This sequence joins TRBV6-1 and TRBJ1-1; D gene unclear. Trimming pared 6 bases from V and 6 bases from J, leaving 11 bases between. The CDR3 loop spans 12 amino acids. Looked up from germline, CDR1 is MNHNS and CDR2 is SASEGT. DNA of the CDR3: TGTGCCAGCAGCGCGACATTTTCTGAAGCTTTCTTT. Translated, it gives CASSATFSEAFF.

This clonotype was detected a few times. A read error is likely, as this CDR3 ends without the conserved phenylalanine or tryptophan. This sequence joins TRBV6-5 and TRBJ2-7; D is undetermined. The CDR3 has 15 amino acids. Trimming pared 2 bases from V and 3 bases from J, leaving 14 bases between. The V gene's germline CDR1 is MNHEY and CDR2 SVGAGI. The CDR3, as DNA: TGTGCCAGCAGTTACAGCGATATAAAGTTCTACGAGCAGTACTCC. Translating gives CASSYSDIKFYEQYS.

A note on this clonotype: Since a much larger clone is just one base distant, this may be a read error. V usage is TRBV11-2 and J usage is TRBJ2-6; TRBD2 matches at 15 bases. The germline gives CDR1 SGHAT, CDR2 FQNNGV. The CDR3 consists of 19 residues. CDR3 in amino acids: CAGSSGLAGGRSGANVLTF. Here the CDR3 DNA reads TGTGCCGGCAGCTCCGGACTAGCGGGAGGGCGTTCCGGGGCCAACGTCCTGACTTTC.

This sequence joins TRBV5-1 and TRBJ2-1, with unresolved D. Germline-derived CDR1 and CDR2 are SGHRS and YFSETQ. V dropped 2 bases and J dropped 2 bases, with 11 bases sitting between them. There are 15 residues in the CDR3. The CDR3 reads CASSLGGVAYNEQFF. In DNA, the CDR3 is TGCGCCAGCAGCTTAGGTGGGGTTGCCTACAATGAGCAGTTCTTC.

This chain joins TRBV2 and TRBJ2-1; D perhaps matches TRBD2 (5 bases). With 4 bases removed from V and 8 bases from J, the gap between germline ends came to 9 bases. The CDR3 consists of 12 residues. Germline V lookup: CDR1 SNHLY, CDR2 FYNNEI. The CDR3: CASSGGEHEQFF. Written as DNA, the CDR3 is TGTGCCAGCAGTGGGGGAGAGCATGAGCAGTTCTTC.

This clonotype was seen repeatedly, ten times or more. The CDR3 is CASSLGGGGVANTEAFF. As DNA, the CDR3 is TGTGCCAGCAGCTTGGGGGGGGGGGGAGTAGCGAACACTGAAGCTTTCTTT. The V and J genes are TRBV11-2 and TRBJ1-1; D possibly corresponds to TRBD1 (5 bases). CDR1 and CDR2 (germline): SGHAT, FQNNGV. This CDR3 spans 17 amino acids. The ends were cut back, 3 bases at V and 1 base at J, with 18 bases in the middle.

The rearrangement uses TRBV14 and TRBJ1-2; weak D call: TRBD1 (5 bases). Germline assignment: CDR1 SGHDN and CDR2 FVKESK. V was clipped by 4 bases and J by 5 bases, with 14 bases between them. This CDR3 has 14 residues. The CDR3 loop is CASSLMDTLYGYTF. The DNA for the CDR3 is TGTGCCAGCAGCCTCATGGACACGTTGTATGGCTACACCTTC.

The chain links TRBV6-1 to TRBJ2-3, with D possibly being TRBD1 or TRBD2 (5 bases each). The CDR3 extends over 14 amino acids. Germline-derived CDR1 and CDR2 are MNHNS and SASEGT. Trimming left V 6 bases short and J 3 bases short, with 13 bases between. The CDR3 sequence: CASRPGPITDTQYF. The CDR3 region has the DNA TGTGCCAGCAGGCCGGGACCAATTACAGATACGCAGTATTTT.

On this clonotype: This likely reflects a read error, since a far larger clone is one base away. The chain has TRBV28 and TRBJ1-5; D not resolved. This CDR3 has 11 amino acids. The germline gives CDR1 MDHEN, CDR2 SYDVKM. The CDR3, as DNA: TGTGCCAGCAGTACGAATCATCCCCAGCATTTT. Encoded protein: CASSTNHPQHF.

The CDR3 reads CASNDRALDYEQYF. For the CDR3, the DNA is TGTGCCAGCAATGACAGGGCCTTAGACTACGAGCAGTACTTC. The rearrangement joins TRBV6-2 or TRBV6-3 to TRBJ2-7; the match to TRBD1 covers 7 bases. The CDR3 is 14 amino acids. V lost 7 bases, J lost 3 bases, and 9 bases stayed unmatched. Germline assignment: CDR1 MNHEY and CDR2 SVGEGT.

Points on this clonotype: This may be a read error, as it is one base from a much larger clone. The J gene is TRBJ2-5, the V gene TRBV7-8; tentative D call: TRBD1 (7 bases). CDR1 is SGHVS and CDR2 is FQNEAQ in the germline V gene. The CDR3 is 13 residues long. Trimming removed 7 bases from V and 7 bases from J, with 16 bases in between. The CDR3, as DNA: TGTGCCAGCACGGGGGACAGCCTAGGGACCCAGTACTTC. This codes for CASTGDSLGTQYF. The variable domain in full, completed from reference TRBV7-8 and TRBJ2-5, reads GAGVSQSPRYKVAKRGQDVALRCDPISGHVSLFWYQQALGQGPEFLTYFQNEAQLDKSGLPSDRFFAERPEGSVSTLKIQRTQQEDSAVYLCASTGDSLGTQYFGPGTRLLVL.

This clonotype has ten or more counts. The chain uses TRBV28 and TRBJ2-7; 8 nucleotides agree with TRBD2. CDR1 is MDHEN, CDR2 SYDVKM, per germline. The V and J ends lost 7 bases and 5 bases, in that order; junction bases with no gene match: 13. This CDR3 has 15 residues. The CDR3 reads CASTPLREGENEQYF. CDR3 DNA sequence: TGTGCCAGCACCCCTTTACGGGAGGGCGAGAACGAGCAGTACTTC.

The table lists this clonotype with many counts. The V and J genes are TRBV28 and TRBJ1-1; the D gene is possibly TRBD1 (5 bases). Between the trimmed V and J ends, which lost 6 bases and 4 bases, there was a span of 12 bases. The CDR3 contains 13 residues. Germline V lookup: CDR1 MDHEN, CDR2 SYDVKM. As DNA, the CDR3 is TGTGCCAGCAGACGTCCGGGGGGCACTGAAGCTTTCTTT. Its protein is CASRRPGGTEAFF.

In its sample, this clonotype was seen many times. This sequence joins TRBV27 and TRBJ2-4; D unresolved. V was cut by 3 bases and J by 0 bases, with 12 bases left in between. The germline V gene has CDR1 MNHEY and CDR2 SMNVEV (reference sequence). The CDR3 totals 16 residues. CDR3 DNA: TGTGCCAGCAGTTTTTTAGCAGGTCAAGCCAAAAACATTCAGTACTTC. As protein: CASSFLAGQAKNIQYF.

This chain uses TRBV9 with TRBJ2-5, with 8 bases that match TRBD1. V was clipped by 0 bases and J by 1 base; unmatched bases: 5. The CDR3 is made up of 16 amino acids. CDR1 is SGDLS and CDR2 is YYNGEE in the germline V gene. This CDR3 reads CASSVAQQGGQETQYF. In DNA form, the CDR3 reads TGTGCCAGCAGCGTAGCCCAACAGGGGGGCCAAGAGACCCAGTACTTC.

This clonotype was detected ten times or more. The chain employs TRBV6-1 and TRBJ2-7; D is tentatively TRBD1 or TRBD2 (5 bases each). Germline V lookup: CDR1 MNHNS, CDR2 SASEGT. The CDR3 consists of 12 residues. V lost 5 bases and J lost 5, with 10 bases in between. CDR3 in amino acids: CASSRDAHEQYF. CDR3 bases: TGTGCCAGCAGTCGGGACGCCCACGAGCAGTACTTC.

This clonotype was seen repeatedly, ten times or more. J is TRBJ2-7 and V is TRBV10-3, with TRBD1 as a possible D gene (5 bases). V lost 5 bases and J lost 9, with 23 bases in between. This CDR3 has 15 residues. Germline V CDR1 and CDR2: ENHRY, SYGVKD. This chain's CDR3 is CAISTRQPGFNGQYF. CDR3 in DNA: TGTGCCATCAGTACCAGACAGCCCGGTTTTAATGGGCAGTACTTC.

For this clonotype: The junction and the germline gene differ at one end; a read error may be behind it. The rearrangement links TRBV7-9 to TRBJ1-3; D gene ambiguous. CDR3 length equals 18 residues. Germline CDR1 is SEHNR and CDR2 is FQNEAQ (reference sequence). In DNA, the CDR3 is TGTTCCAGCAGCTCCCAACACGCCCGAGTGAGCTCTGGAAACACCATATATTTT. Its translation is CSSSSQHARVSSGNTIYF. The whole variable domain, filled in from reference TRBV7-9 and TRBJ1-3, reads DTGVSQNPRHKITKRGQNVTFRCDPISEHNRLYWYRQTLGQGPEFLTYFQNEAQLEKSRLLSDRFSAERPKGSFSTLEIQRTEQGDSAMYLCSSSSQHARVSSGNTIYFGEGSWLTVV.

This clonotype was counted only a few times. The chain employs TRBV9 and TRBJ2-2; D remains unclear. The length of the CDR3 is 15 residues. V gave up 4 bases and J gave up 7 bases, with 17 bases separating them. The germline V gene has CDR1 SGDLS and CDR2 YYNGEE. CDR3 in DNA: TGTGCCAGCAGCCCACGGACGGGCTTCGACGGGGAGCTGTTTTTT. It translates to CASSPRTGFDGELFF.